This TCR beta chain stems from a study of molecular identifiers for immune sequencing clone quantification (dated by TCRdb to 2016 to 2019). A note on the overall study: For a replicate experiment, RNA from approximately 20,000 or 98,000 naive CD8 T cells was divided into five aliquots, and four of the five aliquots were sequenced. This methods study benchmarked molecular-identifier clustering-based TCR repertoire sequencing (MIDCIRS) and TCR RNA copy counting, using CD8 T cells to do so. Points the paper makes about the study in general: Modeling gave about 3.2 recovered TCR RNA copies per cell versus around 9.9 by digital PCR, implying approximately 32% capture efficiency. In CMV-specific effector cells, clones with more than 20 RNA copies contained over 99% of molecules, whereas in naive cells such clones contained under 1% of molecules. Highly expanded clone sizes could be underestimated because identical TCR molecules may share a barcode. The naive libraries included spiked-in Jurkat TCR RNA (around 10 copies' worth), and this RNA is not part of the donor repertoire. When barcode sub-clustering was not used, chimeric consensus sequences inflated TCR diversity, with chimeras reaching as high as 47%. Even against a background of about a million naive CD8 T cells, spiked-in Jurkat TCR RNA amounting to a single cell's worth was reported to be detectable.

Comment on this clonotype: Its target antigen remains unknown. There are no base qualities to consult, and no much larger clone falls within one base.

The library came from PCR. The listed sequencing device is NextSeq 500. Bulk TCR libraries were prepared as previously described, using TCR primers listed in Table S5. Total RNA was purified with the Qiagen AllPrep DNA/RNA kit. Reads from multiple sequencing runs of the same library were pooled before analysis. Concerning the study's data processing: Reads were retained only if the reads had an exact TCR constant sequence, and the retained reads were trimmed to 150 nt and grouped according to their 12-nt molecular barcodes. Within each barcode group, reads were sub-clustered at a 15% Levenshtein threshold, and quality-weighted consensus sequences were built per RNA molecule. Non-functional sequences were excluded, and lower-count sequences lying one edit away from another sequence were also excluded. On the basis of fitting two negative binomial distributions, barcode sub-clusters with fewer than 20% of the maximum read count were discarded. Using fastp at Q25 and MiXCR, TCRdb reprocessed the public reads and kept productive beta chains. Here each entry gathers all rows of one CDR3 protein and keeps the most common genes and DNA. The V and J calls follow TCRdb's processing rather than the paper's. Across this sample there are 400,000 to 600,000 distinct CDR3 sequences, with about 25% seen only once. In total, the top ten clones hold just over 0.75% of the sample.

Naive CD8 T cell libraries were made from around 18,000 to 910,000 sorted cells using 10%, 30% or 50% of purified RNA. On a BD FACSAria II, naive CD8 T cells were FACS-sorted as CD8+CD4-CCR7+CD45RA+ and collected into RLT Plus buffer. Roughly nine TCR copies' worth of Jurkat RNA were spiked into about 20,000-1,100,000 naive CD8 T cell samples to test detection sensitivity. CD8 T cells were enriched with RosetteSep CD8+ T Cell Enrichment Cocktail and Ficoll-Paque, followed by ACK red cell lysis. V sheds 5 bases and J sheds 6 bases, leaving 14 bases between their ends. CDR1 and CDR2 were assigned from the germline V gene (reference sequence) as MNHEY and SMNVEV. The CDR3 contains 13 residues, cysteine and phenylalanine counted. Only CDR3 DNA is held: 39 bases, read in frame from base 1.

The V gene is TRBV27 and the J gene is TRBJ2-7; the D gene is possibly TRBD2, with 6 bases matching. This sequence originates from a human donor in good health. Some libraries in this study had Jurkat cell RNA spiked in. The material sequenced was naive CD8+ T cells from blood, with Jurkat cell RNA spiked in. The cell subset or site tag for this specimen amounts to: FACS-sorted CD8+CD4-CCR7+CD45RA+ naive T cells. Here the CDR3 is given as CASSPGTEGEQYF. DNA sequence: TGTGCCAGCAGTCCAGGGACTGAGGGCGAGCAGTACTTC.